A selection of T cell receptor beta chains follows, all from one sample in a study of T cells in Graves' hyperthyroidism and ophthalmopathy. TCRdb re-called the multiplex PCR reads with MiXCR, one entry per CDR3 protein. The table records hundreds of thousands of distinct CDR3 sequences, about 15% of them present only once. Sequencing was done on a sample of blood. These TCRs come from a woman aged 40 to 50 with Graves' ophthalmopathy. The CDR3 runs from the conserved cysteine through the conserved F or W. D genes are given only for firm matches. The size entry is marked missing in some rows and otherwise reads once, few, many or a size class.

V gene	D gene	J gene	clone size	CDR3 protein	CDR3 DNA
TRBV18	-	TRBJ2-5	many	CASSPRTHGLGETQYF	TGTGCCAGCTCACCACGTACCCACGGGCTAGGAGAGACCCAGTACTTC
TRBV19	-	TRBJ1-1	many	CASNMGMNTEAFF	TGTGCCAGTAACATGGGGATGAACACTGAAGCTTTCTTT
TRBV25-1	-	TRBJ1-1	many	CASSDFMNTEAFF	TGTGCCAGCAGTGACTTCATGAACACTGAAGCTTTCTTT
TRBV28	TRBD2	TRBJ2-1	-	CASSLSASGSNEQFF	TGTGCCAGCAGTTTATCGGCTAGCGGGAGTAATGAGCAGTTCTTC
TRBV7-3	-	TRBJ2-1	few	CASSLTPQGTEQFF	TGTGCCAGCAGCTTAACCCCTCAGGGGACTGAGCAGTTCTTC
TRBV30	-	TRBJ2-1	-	CAWTDGGGTNEQFF	TGTGCTTGGACGGACGGGGGAGGTACCAATGAGCAGTTCTTC
TRBV9	-	TRBJ1-2	few	CASSEWTESNYGCTF	TGTGCCAGCAGCGAGTGGACCGAGTCGAACTATGGCTGCACCTTC
TRBV12-3/TRBV12-4	TRBD1	TRBJ1-4	many	CASSYDRGKLFF	TGTGCCAGCAGCTACGACAGGGGGAAACTGTTTTTT
TRBV6-1	TRBD1	TRBJ1-1	-	CASDRVAEAFF	TGTGCCAGTGACAGGGTAGCTGAAGCTTTCTTT
TRBV7-3	-	TRBJ2-2	many	CASSPMGTGELFF	TGTGCCAGCAGCCCGATGGGGACCGGGGAGCTGTTTTTT
TRBV28	-	TRBJ1-2	many	CASRSTGRANYGYTF	TGTGCCAGCAGATCGACAGGCCGAGCTAACTATGGCTACACCTTC
TRBV6-1	TRBD1	TRBJ2-5	many	CASSAYRGPETQYF	TGTGCCAGCAGTGCCTACAGGGGTCCAGAGACCCAGTACTTC
TRBV7-2	TRBD2	TRBJ2-5	-	CASSLSLAGIYQETQYF	TGTGCCAGCAGCTTATCCCTAGCGGGAATATACCAAGAGACCCAGTACTTC
TRBV6-2/TRBV6-3	-	TRBJ2-2	few	CASSSFPPKDGERANTGELFF	TGTGCCAGCAGTTCCTTTCCTCCCAAGGATGGGGAGAGGGCGAACACCGGGGAGCTGTTTTTT
TRBV6-5	TRBD2	TRBJ2-7	many	CASSYSGREDEQYF	TGTGCCAGCAGTTATAGCGGGAGGGAAGACGAGCAGTACTTC
TRBV28	-	TRBJ1-3	many	CASTERTSGNTIYF	TGTGCCAGCACCGAGAGGACCTCTGGAAACACCATATATTTT
TRBV11-1	TRBD1	TRBJ1-1	once	CASSFFWTGGLSDTEAFF	TGTGCCAGCAGCTTTTTCTGGACAGGGGGTTTAAGCGACACTGAAGCTTTCTTT
TRBV12-5	TRBD1	TRBJ2-2	many	CASGLGTGGGTGELFF	TGTGCTAGTGGTTTGGGAACAGGGGGCGGCACCGGGGAGCTGTTTTTT
TRBV28	-	TRBJ2-7	-	CASSSQGGGAWGYEQYF	TGTGCCAGCAGTTCCCAGGGGGGGGGTGCCTGGGGCTACGAGCAGTACTTC
TRBV20-1	-	TRBJ1-2	many	CSARADRNYGYTF	TGCAGTGCTAGAGCCGACAGGAACTATGGCTACACCTTC
TRBV6-2/TRBV6-3	TRBD1	TRBJ2-2	few	CASFTVQGAGSTGELFF	TGTGCCAGCTTTACGGTGCAGGGGGCGGGGAGCACCGGGGAGCTGTTTTTT
TRBV7-8	-	TRBJ1-1	few	CASSLVRGVFMNTEAFF	TGTGCCAGCAGCTTAGTTAGGGGGGTGTTCATGAACACTGAAGCTTTCTTT
TRBV20-1	-	TRBJ2-7	many	CSARDSEGISYEQYF	TGCAGTGCTAGAGACTCGGAGGGTATCTCCTACGAGCAGTACTTC
TRBV14	-	TRBJ1-3	few	CASSRRQALSGNTIYF	TGTGCCAGCAGCCGACGACAGGCTCTCTCTGGAAACACCATATATTTT
TRBV10-3	TRBD2	TRBJ2-7	many	CAISESGGGNGYEQYF	TGTGCCATCAGTGAGTCCGGCGGGGGAAATGGGTACGAGCAGTACTTC
TRBV12-3/TRBV12-4	-	TRBJ1-3	many	CASTRGVTASSGNTIYF	TGTGCCAGCACCCGAGGGGTCACAGCGAGCTCTGGAAACACCATATATTTT
TRBV11-2	-	TRBJ2-7	few	CASSPSPGSYEQYF	TGTGCCAGCAGCCCTAGTCCAGGGTCCTACGAGCAGTACTTC
TRBV18	TRBD2	TRBJ2-7	-	CASSPPGTSGSQYEQYF	TGTGCCAGCTCACCACCTGGGACTAGCGGGAGTCAATACGAGCAGTACTTC
TRBV7-9	TRBD1	TRBJ2-2	many	CASSPRDRSNTGELFF	TGTGCCAGCAGCCCCCGGGACAGATCGAACACCGGGGAGCTGTTTTTT
TRBV7-2	-	TRBJ2-2	many	CASSLGWDSPSGELFF	TGTGCCAGCAGCTTAGGCTGGGACTCCCCCAGCGGGGAGCTGTTTTTT
TRBV20-1	TRBD2	TRBJ2-2	-	CSASGSGGGAGELFF	TGCAGTGCTAGTGGATCCGGTGGGGGGGCCGGGGAGCTGTTTTTT
TRBV20-1	TRBD1	TRBJ2-5	many	CSARTGGQETQYF	TGCAGTGCTAGGACAGGGGGGCAAGAGACCCAGTACTTC
TRBV19	-	TRBJ2-7	many	CASTRFGGSPSYEQYF	TGTGCCAGCACAAGGTTTGGGGGATCCCCCTCCTACGAGCAGTACTTC
TRBV6-2/TRBV6-3	TRBD1	TRBJ2-7	-	CASSATGGTGEQYF	TGTGCCAGCAGTGCGACAGGGGGAACGGGTGAGCAGTACTTC
TRBV11-2	-	TRBJ1-6	few	CASSLRRTANNSPLHF	TGTGCCAGCAGCCTACGGCGGACCGCTAATAATTCACCCCTCCACTTT
TRBV6-5	-	TRBJ2-7	many	CASSYSAGLQGTYEQYF	TGTGCCAGCAGTTACTCGGCGGGGCTACAGGGTACCTACGAGCAGTACTTC
TRBV7-2	-	TRBJ1-2	many	CASSLAQDGGYTF	TGTGCCAGCAGCTTAGCACAGGACGGAGGCTACACCTTC
TRBV6-5	-	TRBJ1-5	-	CASSYPRTYSNQPQHF	TGTGCCAGCAGTTATCCGAGGACCTATAGCAATCAGCCCCAGCATTTT
TRBV4-1	-	TRBJ2-5	-	CASSQERGSGPPGETQYF	TGCGCCAGCAGCCAAGAGAGGGGGAGCGGGCCCCCTGGGGAGACCCAGTACTTC
TRBV28	-	TRBJ1-6	few	CASSTTGFNSPLHF	TGTGCCAGCAGTACTACAGGGTTTAATTCACCCCTCCACTTT
TRBV27	TRBD1	TRBJ2-7	many	CASSSFRDRVDEQYF	TGTGCCAGCAGTTCTTTCCGGGACAGGGTTGACGAGCAGTACTTC
TRBV7-9	-	TRBJ2-7	-	CASEGQGGYEQYF	TGTGCCAGCGAGGGTCAGGGCGGCTACGAGCAGTACTTC
TRBV27	TRBD2	TRBJ2-7	many	CASSLSATSVPYEQYF	TGTGCCAGCAGTTTATCGGCGACTAGCGTGCCCTACGAGCAGTACTTC
TRBV11-2	-	TRBJ2-5	many	CASSFGTKETQYF	TGTGCCAGCAGCTTTGGGACCAAAGAGACCCAGTACTTC
TRBV20-1	-	TRBJ2-7	-	CSARDSGAQIYEQYF	TGCAGTGCTAGAGATTCAGGGGCGCAGATCTACGAGCAGTACTTC
TRBV19	-	TRBJ1-1	many	CASSSRENTEAFF	TGTGCCAGCAGTTCCAGGGAAAACACTGAAGCTTTCTTT